This T cell receptor beta chain is drawn from a study of T cells expressing NK-cell markers. Using the 5' RACE reads, TCRdb records one entry per CDR3 protein without DNA. Reported are 550,000 to 600,000 distinct CDR3 sequences; the ten largest clones contain under 4.5%. The CDR3 covers 16 residues. CDR1 is SGHRS, CDR2 YFSETQ, per germline. This receptor was obtained from a man aged 18 to 29 in good health. This chain joins TRBV5-1 and TRBJ2-3; no DNA is available, so the TRBD2 call from TCRdb remains unchecked. The specimen was blood T cells: a sorted CD56 or NKG2C T cell subset, CD4+ or CD8+ T cells, or bulk PBMC T cells (not recorded which). CDR3 amino acids: CASLVSIRERTDTQYF. Combining the CDR3 with reference TRBV5-1 and TRBJ2-3 gives the whole variable domain KAGVTQTPRYLIKTRGQQVTLSCSPISGHRSVSWYQQTPGQGLQFLFEYFSETQRNKGNFPGRFSGRQFSNSRSEMNVSTLELGDSALYLCASLVSIRERTDTQYFGPGTRLTVL.